This T cell receptor (beta chain) emerged from a study of blood T cell repertoires in COVID-19. Across the whole study: T cells, B-cell-depleted T cells, or PBMCs provided the cDNA or gDNA that served as material.

Methods used by the authors: Amplification of reference gene primers was used by the study to estimate nucleated cell counts. TCRdb keeps only in-frame clones here, not all; method: immunoSEQ multiplex PCR. For V, J and clone size, that table is used; D and trimming come from the DNA. The sample has about 170,000 clones, around 80% seen once. This CDR3 spans 15 amino acids. CDR1 DFQATT and CDR2 SNEGSKA come from the germline V gene (reference sequence). V lost 3 bases, J lost 2 bases, and 7 bases stayed unmatched. The source is a woman aged 55-69 years with acute or convalescent COVID-19. This chain connects TRBV20-1 to TRBJ2-1; 7 positions agree with TRBD2. Sequencing was performed on peripheral blood. The chain's CDR3 is CSASHSGVPYNEQFF. CDR3 in DNA: TGCAGTGCTAGTCACAGCGGGGTCCCCTACAATGAGCAGTTCTTC.